This is a list of T cell receptor beta chains from one sample in a study of blood T cell repertoires in COVID-19. The assay was immunoSEQ multiplex PCR, and TCRdb's table has in-frame clones only and misses some. Among about 230,000 clones, around 78% were seen once, and the ten largest hold 2% to 3%. The material sequenced was peripheral blood. All receptors come from a woman in her 70s with active or convalescent COVID-19. The CDR3 runs from the conserved cysteine through the conserved F or W. D genes are given only for firm matches.

>TRBJ2-2|TRBV29-1|-
CSVGRGPRAGELFF
TGCAGCGTTGGACGAGGCCCCAGGGCCGGGGAGCTGTTTTTT
>TRBJ1-5|TRBV19|TRBD1
CASVPAGTGGFAAHGNQPQHF
TGTGCCAGTGTTCCGGCCGGGACAGGGGGCTTTGCGGCTCATGGCAATCAGCCCCAGCATTTT
>TRBJ2-3|TRBV7-2|-
CASSPQFLNTDTQYF
TGTGCCAGCAGCCCCCAGTTCCTCAACACAGATACGCAGTATTTT
>TRBJ1-1|TRBV5-6|TRBD1
CASNRGQLYSTEAFF
TGTGCCAGCAACCGGGGACAGCTATATTCCACTGAAGCTTTCTTT
>TRBJ2-7|TRBV28|-
CASSWGDGPTYEQYF
TGTGCCAGCAGTTGGGGGGACGGACCCACCTACGAGCAGTACTTC
>TRBJ2-1|TRBV10-1|-
CASSESGSSYNEQFF
TGCGCCAGCAGTGAATCGGGGAGCTCCTACAATGAGCAGTTCTTC
>TRBJ1-5|TRBV7-2|-
CASSSDRSAQHF
TGTGCCAGCAGCTCCGACAGATCGGCCCAGCATTTT
>TRBJ2-3|TRBV5-1|TRBD2
CASRTGLAGIDTQYF
TGCGCCAGCAGAACGGGACTAGCGGGGATAGATACGCAGTATTTT
>TRBJ2-3|TRBV28|-
CASSQTIEGDTQYF
TGTGCCAGCAGCCAAACCATTGAGGGAGATACGCAGTATTTT
>TRBJ1-6|TRBV6-1|-
CASSENGNSPLHF
TGTGCCAGCAGTGAAAACGGGAATTCACCCCTCCACTTT